These T cell receptor beta chains were read from a single sample in a study of graft-versus-host responses after intestinal transplantation. Sequenced by immunoSEQ multiplex PCR; TCRdb stores in-frame clones only, minus some. Of under 45,000 clones in the sample, more than 80% were seen once. The sample here was PBMCs, taken approximately 700 days after intestinal transplantation. The source is a human patient who received an intestinal transplant, so some T cells may come from the graft donor. The CDR3 runs from the conserved cysteine through the conserved F or W. The D gene is left open where the match is weak. The listing skips clone size in some rows; elsewhere it reads once, few, many or a size class.

CASSQGHGTETQYF	TGTGCCAGCAGCCAAGGCCATGGCACGGAGACCCAGTACTTC	.	TRBV4-2	TRBJ2-5	.
CASSYLGTDTQYF	TGTGCCAGCAGTTACTTGGGCACAGATACGCAGTATTTT	once	TRBV6-6	TRBJ2-3	.
CASSSGQVGETQYF	TGCGCCAGCAGCTCAGGACAGGTAGGAGAGACCCAGTACTTC	.	TRBV5-1	TRBJ2-5	TRBD1
CASSTGTTYEQYF	TGTGCCAGTAGTACCGGGACAACCTACGAGCAGTACTTC	few	TRBV19	TRBJ2-7	.
CASSPTSGIGQYF	TGTGCCAGCAGCCCGACTAGCGGGATTGGGCAGTACTTC	.	TRBV14	TRBJ2-7	TRBD2
CASSADLSSYNEQFF	TGTGCCAGCAGTGCCGACTTAAGCTCCTACAATGAGCAGTTCTTC	.	TRBV2	TRBJ2-1	.
CASSLARDPQETQYF	TGTGCCAGCAGTTTAGCGCGGGACCCACAAGAGACCCAGTACTTC	once	TRBV7-2	TRBJ2-5	.
CASSPTTGRGTDTQYF	TGTGCCAGCAGCCCGACGACAGGGAGGGGGACAGATACGCAGTATTTT	.	TRBV7-9	TRBJ2-3	.
CATSRDFRGGANVLTF	TGTGCCACCAGCAGAGATTTTAGAGGTGGGGCCAACGTCCTGACTTTC	few	TRBV15	TRBJ2-6	.
CASSASGSRELFF	TGTGCCAGCTCTGCGAGCGGGAGCCGGGAGCTGTTTTTT	.	TRBV18	TRBJ2-2	TRBD2
CASSKDGGGDYEQYF	TGTGCCAGCAGCAAAGATGGCGGGGGGGACTACGAGCAGTACTTC	.	TRBV7-6	TRBJ2-7	TRBD2
CASSLRDRVDEQYF	TGTGCCAGCAGTCTCCGGGACAGGGTCGACGAGCAGTACTTC	.	TRBV6-5	TRBJ2-7	TRBD1
CASSLRGGWQETQYF	TGTGCCAGCAGCTTACGCGGGGGATGGCAAGAGACCCAGTACTTC	.	TRBV7-3	TRBJ2-5	TRBD2
CASSPLVSLQLNNEQFF	TGTGCCAGCAGCCCCTTAGTGTCCCTACAACTCAACAATGAGCAGTTCTTC	.	TRBV7-3	TRBJ2-1	.
CASSLAQGTGRINYGYTF	TGCGCCAGCAGCTTGGCCCAAGGGACAGGGCGGATTAACTATGGCTACACCTTC	.	TRBV5-1	TRBJ1-2	TRBD1
CASSHGTVGNTIYF	TGTGCCAGCAGCCATGGGACAGTAGGAAACACCATATATTTT	.	TRBV4-2	TRBJ1-3	TRBD1
CASSAVQGADTQYF	TGTGCCAGCAGCGCCGTACAGGGCGCAGATACGCAGTATTTT	.	TRBV9	TRBJ2-3	.
CSVEGPSGGDNEQFF	TGCAGCGTTGAGGGCCCTAGCGGGGGGGACAATGAGCAGTTCTTC	.	TRBV29-1	TRBJ2-1	TRBD2
CASSQVVNQPQHF	TGCGCCAGCAGCCAAGTCGTCAATCAGCCCCAGCATTTT	.	TRBV4-1	TRBJ1-5	.
CASSVRDTTAFF	TGTGCCAGCAGCGTCAGGGACACGACAGCTTTCTTT	.	TRBV7-2	TRBJ1-1	.
CASSYSNQGLNEQYF	TGTGCCAGCAGTTACTCGAACCAGGGTTTGAACGAGCAGTACTTC	.	TRBV6-6	TRBJ2-7	.
CASSPYTDTQYF	TGTGCCAGCTCACCCTACACAGATACGCAGTATTTT	.	TRBV18	TRBJ2-3	.
CASREVPTGFNSPLHF	TGTGCCAGCAGAGAAGTACCGACCGGCTTTAATTCACCCCTCCACTTT	.	TRBV2	TRBJ1-6	.
CASSVPGMTYGYTF	TGTGCCAGCAGTGTCCCTGGGATGACCTATGGCTACACCTTC	.	TRBV6-1	TRBJ1-2	.
CASTRPAAGNTIYF	TGTGCCAGCACTCGTCCGGCTGCGGGAAACACCATATATTTT	.	TRBV6-5	TRBJ1-3	.
CASSKGSLTGRNTEAFF	TGTGCCAGCAGCAAAGGGTCTTTAACAGGGCGCAACACTGAAGCTTTCTTT	.	TRBV7-9	TRBJ1-1	.
CAISEGRTDTQYF	TGTGCCATCAGTGAGGGTCGCACAGATACGCAGTATTTT	.	TRBV10-3	TRBJ2-3	.
CASRPSGFDGGGTDTQYF	TGTGCCAGCAGACCGTCGGGCTTCGATGGCGGGGGCACAGATACGCAGTATTTT	.	TRBV5-4	TRBJ2-3	.
CASSLKQFGDTQYF	TGTGCCAGCAGCTTGAAACAGTTCGGAGATACGCAGTATTTT	.	TRBV5-4	TRBJ2-3	.
CASSVQGGNYGYTF	TGTGCCAGCAGCGTACAAGGGGGGAACTATGGCTACACCTTC	.	TRBV9	TRBJ1-2	.
CASTPATPGNTIYF	TGTGCCAGCACTCCCGCGACACCCGGAAACACCATATATTTT	.	TRBV6-1	TRBJ1-3	.
CASSTQGGVSYEQYF	TGTGCCAGTAGTACCCAGGGGGGCGTATCCTACGAGCAGTACTTC	.	TRBV19	TRBJ2-7	.
CASSLRASGTSFKNEQFF	TGCGCCAGCAGCTTGAGGGCGTCTGGGACTAGTTTTAAGAATGAGCAGTTCTTC	.	TRBV5-1	TRBJ2-1	TRBD2
CAWGTGITYNSPLHF	TGTGCCTGGGGGACAGGGATAACCTATAATTCACCCCTCCACTTT	.	TRBV30	TRBJ1-6	TRBD1
CASSASGQGRNEQYF	TGTGCCAGCAGTGCATCGGGACAGGGAAGGAACGAGCAGTACTTC	.	TRBV25-1	TRBJ2-7	TRBD1
CSAPWGRGAFF	TGCAGTGCCCCTTGGGGCAGGGGAGCTTTCTTT	few	TRBV20-1	TRBJ1-1	.
CASSFLDSYEQYF	TGTGCCAGCAGTTTTCTTGACAGCTACGAGCAGTACTTC	.	TRBV27	TRBJ2-7	.
CASSLMGTVQETQYF	TGTGCCAGCAGCCTGATGGGGACAGTCCAAGAGACCCAGTACTTC	.	TRBV7-2	TRBJ2-5	TRBD1
CASSQAGTGGVEGEKLFF	TGCGCCAGCAGCCAAGCCGGGACAGGGGGCGTTGAGGGTGAAAAACTGTTTTTT	.	TRBV4-1	TRBJ1-4	TRBD1
CASSTYRADLGEQYF	TGTGCCAGTAGTACATACCGGGCGGACCTCGGGGAGCAGTACTTC	.	TRBV19	TRBJ2-7	.
CASSVEVAGNTIYF	TGTGCCAGCAGCGTAGAGGTTGCTGGAAACACCATATATTTT	.	TRBV9	TRBJ1-3	.
CSVVTGTYGYTF	TGCAGCGTTGTGACAGGGACCTATGGCTACACCTTC	.	TRBV29-1	TRBJ1-2	TRBD1
CASSLAGLSGTQYF	TGTGCCAGCAGCTTGGCGGGACTTTCAGGTACGCAGTATTTT	.	TRBV5-5	TRBJ2-3	.
CASSRRGQETQYF	TGTGCCAGCAGCCGTAGGGGGCAGGAGACCCAGTACTTC	.	TRBV7-6	TRBJ2-5	TRBD1
CASSRSYNSPLHF	TGTGCCAGCAGTCGCTCCTATAATTCACCCCTCCACTTT	.	TRBV6-4	TRBJ1-6	.
CASSHDRADTQYF	TGTGCCAGCAGCCACGACAGAGCAGATACGCAGTATTTT	.	TRBV7-6	TRBJ2-3	.
CASSYSVQGARLFF	TGTGCCAGCAGTTACTCGGTCCAGGGGGCTCGACTGTTTTTT	.	TRBV6-5	TRBJ1-4	TRBD1
CSVEGFFGTDTQYF	TGCAGCGTTGAAGGGTTCTTCGGCACAGATACGCAGTATTTT	.	TRBV29-1	TRBJ2-3	.
CASGFTRSLTQETQYF	TGTGCTAGTGGTTTTACCAGGTCCCTCACCCAAGAGACCCAGTACTTC	.	TRBV12-5	TRBJ2-5	.
CASSLRFGGSTGELFF	TGTGCCAGCAGCTTAAGGTTTGGAGGGAGCACCGGGGAGCTGTTTTTT	.	TRBV7-3	TRBJ2-2	.
CASSYRTGNTEAFF	TGCGCCAGCAGCTACCGGACAGGGAACACTGAAGCTTTCTTT	.	TRBV4-1	TRBJ1-1	TRBD1
CASSQDRVGTFTYEQYF	TGTGCCAGCAGCCAAGATCGAGTGGGTACTTTTACCTACGAGCAGTACTTC	.	TRBV4-2	TRBJ2-7	.